The sequence of this T cell receptor (beta chain) was determined in a study of CD8+ T cells in alopecia areata. At the level of the study: The study gave tofacitinib for 6 to 18 months, then 6 months off drug. Study-wide points: It was lesional scalp, especially alopecia totalis/universalis, that showed higher clonality than normal scalp.

The sequencing template was cDNA reverse transcribed from extracted RNA. Only in-frame clones appear in the TCRdb table, and some are missing; sequencing was by immunoSEQ multiplex PCR. Of about 98,000 clones in the sample, 35% to 45% are singletons; the top ten hold 0.79%. This CDR3 has 15 amino acids. Looked up from germline, CDR1 is SNHLY and CDR2 is FYNNEI. Unmatched junction bases numbered 4, after V lost 2 bases and J lost 4 bases. On this clone itself: Its specificity is not known.

Individuals with alopecia areata gave both lesional scalp punch biopsies and peripheral blood for collection. Sequencing was done on a sample of CD4+ T cells sorted from blood. This sequence originates from a human donor with alopecia areata. The chain uses TRBV2 and TRBJ2-2; TRBD2 matches 7 bases. CDR3 sequence reads: CASSETGGSTGELFF. CDR3 nucleotide sequence: TGTGCCAGCAGTGAAACGGGGGGTAGCACCGGGGAGCTGTTTTTT.